These T cell receptor beta chains were read from a single sample in a study of CXCR3-negative and CXCR3-positive naive CD8 T cells. From its re-call of the 5' RACE reads, TCRdb lists each CDR3 protein once, without DNA. This specimen shows around 140,000 distinct CDR3 sequences; the ten leading clones hold around 0.44%. The material sequenced was naive CXCR3+ CD8+ T cells from blood. The receptors derive from a human donor in good health. Some clones in this sample may be carry-over from other donors' samples. Each CDR3 is given with its conserved first and last residue.

v_call: TRBV12-3/TRBV12-4; j_call: TRBJ1-1; cdr3_aa: CASSERVSTEAFF
v_call: TRBV20-1; j_call: TRBJ2-7; cdr3_aa: CSARGATSYEQYF
v_call: TRBV28; j_call: TRBJ2-7; cdr3_aa: CASSFMSLGYEQYF
v_call: TRBV5-4; j_call: TRBJ2-1; cdr3_aa: CASSQGRGYNEQFF
v_call: TRBV29-1; j_call: TRBJ2-3; cdr3_aa: CSVPQRPRTDTQYF
v_call: TRBV4-1; j_call: TRBJ2-7; cdr3_aa: CASSQVAGGMGEQYF
v_call: TRBV7-9; j_call: TRBJ2-1; cdr3_aa: CASSFLNVAGLMDEQFF
v_call: TRBV5-6; j_call: TRBJ1-2; cdr3_aa: CASSLSWNQGNYGYTF
v_call: TRBV6-5; j_call: TRBJ1-3; cdr3_aa: CASCSGNTIYF
v_call: TRBV29-1; j_call: TRBJ2-1; cdr3_aa: CSVGTSGRWDEQFF
v_call: TRBV28; j_call: TRBJ2-2; cdr3_aa: CASSSLTSGPNTGELFF
v_call: TRBV7-9; j_call: TRBJ2-2; cdr3_aa: CASTAGEAGELFF
v_call: TRBV12-3/TRBV12-4; j_call: TRBJ2-2; cdr3_aa: CASSPSTVGELFF
v_call: TRBV28; j_call: TRBJ2-3; cdr3_aa: CASSFWREDTDTQYF
v_call: TRBV3-1; j_call: TRBJ1-2; cdr3_aa: CASSQDTRVRGSAGYTF
v_call: TRBV7-9; j_call: TRBJ1-2; cdr3_aa: CASSLGLGAGYTF
v_call: TRBV13; j_call: TRBJ2-2; cdr3_aa: CASSLWGRTNTGELFF
v_call: TRBV12-3/TRBV12-4; j_call: TRBJ2-2; cdr3_aa: CASSLFFGELFF
v_call: TRBV6-5; j_call: TRBJ2-7; cdr3_aa: CASSYFPGYEQYF
v_call: TRBV29-1; j_call: TRBJ2-1; cdr3_aa: CSDQGQDNEQFF
v_call: TRBV4-3; j_call: TRBJ1-4; cdr3_aa: CASSQAPRGVGEKLFF
v_call: TRBV28; j_call: TRBJ1-6; cdr3_aa: CASSETREDSPVHF
v_call: TRBV6-5; j_call: TRBJ2-3; cdr3_aa: CASSYSSRNTQYF
v_call: TRBV11-2; j_call: TRBJ2-7; cdr3_aa: CASSLGPGLAGFFYEQYF
v_call: TRBV7-2; j_call: TRBJ1-2; cdr3_aa: CASSPWTAAEYGYTF
v_call: TRBV7-9; j_call: TRBJ2-7; cdr3_aa: CASSLAGFDEQYF
v_call: TRBV19; j_call: TRBJ1-5; cdr3_aa: CASSLTGDSNQPQHF
v_call: TRBV13; j_call: TRBJ2-3; cdr3_aa: CASSLEGYFGRAKDTQYF
v_call: TRBV29-1; j_call: TRBJ2-7; cdr3_aa: CSVWDRAYEQYF
v_call: TRBV29-1; j_call: TRBJ1-1; cdr3_aa: CSVEGGTTEAFF
v_call: TRBV2; j_call: TRBJ2-7; cdr3_aa: CASSEALTGLTYEQYF
v_call: TRBV7-2; j_call: TRBJ2-3; cdr3_aa: CASSQDRLAGVNTDTQYF
v_call: TRBV5-6; j_call: TRBJ1-1; cdr3_aa: CASSPGTVEAFF